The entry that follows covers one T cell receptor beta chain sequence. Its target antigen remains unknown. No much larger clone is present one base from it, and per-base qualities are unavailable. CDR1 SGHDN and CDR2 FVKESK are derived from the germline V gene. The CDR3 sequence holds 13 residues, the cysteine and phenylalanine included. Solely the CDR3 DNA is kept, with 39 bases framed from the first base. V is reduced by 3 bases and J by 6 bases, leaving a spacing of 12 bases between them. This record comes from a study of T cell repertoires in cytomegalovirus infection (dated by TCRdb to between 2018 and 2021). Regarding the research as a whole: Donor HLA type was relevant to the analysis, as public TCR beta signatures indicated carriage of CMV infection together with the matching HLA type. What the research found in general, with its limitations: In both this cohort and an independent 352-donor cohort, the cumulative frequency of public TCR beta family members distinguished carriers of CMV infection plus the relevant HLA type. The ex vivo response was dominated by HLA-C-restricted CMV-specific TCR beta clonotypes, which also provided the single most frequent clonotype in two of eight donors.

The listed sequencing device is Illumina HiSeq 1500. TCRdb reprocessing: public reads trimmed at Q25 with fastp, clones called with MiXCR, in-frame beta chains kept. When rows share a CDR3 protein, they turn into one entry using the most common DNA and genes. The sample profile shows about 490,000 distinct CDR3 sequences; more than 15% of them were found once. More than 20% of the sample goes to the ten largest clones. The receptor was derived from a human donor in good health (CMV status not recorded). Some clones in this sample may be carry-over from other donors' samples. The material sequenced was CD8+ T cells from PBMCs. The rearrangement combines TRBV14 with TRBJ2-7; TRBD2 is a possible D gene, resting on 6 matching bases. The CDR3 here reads CASSQTQGGEQYF. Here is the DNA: TGTGCCAGCAGCCAGACCCAGGGAGGCGAGCAGTACTTC.